This T cell receptor (beta chain) emerged from a study of vaccination and CD4 T cells after COVID-19. The overall study: From HCoV-229E, HCoV-OC43, HCoV-NL63 and SARS-CoV-2, overlapping spike peptides were used to stimulate the cells.

Germline lookup yields CDR1 MNHEY and CDR2 SVGAGI. This CDR3 has 17 amino acids. With 0 bases clipped from V and 5 bases from J, the junction kept 10 bases outside the gene matches. Once obtained from cultured CD4+ T cells, the DNA was sequenced using the Oncomine TCR Beta short-read assay. In TCRdb, the PCR reads were re-called with MiXCR into one record per CDR3 protein. This table holds about 17,000 distinct CDR3 sequences, 48% found once. Treatment defined: roughly 11-day PBMC culture with coronavirus spike peptide pools or control peptides (ViraFEST assay). A word on this clonotype: What it binds is not known.

This chain uses TRBV6-5 with TRBJ2-3; 8 bases map to TRBD2. The starting material was CD4+ T cells from blood, cultured in vitro, obtained before SARS-CoV-2 vaccination. This receptor was identified in a human donor who had recovered from COVID-19. CDR3 protein: CASSYSASGRAVDTQYF. DNA for the CDR3: TGTGCCAGCAGTTACTCCGCTAGCGGGCGGGCCGTAGATACGCAGTATTTT.